This paragraph covers one TCR beta chain sequence. Its antigen remains unidentified. This sample was included in a study of T cell responses to AZD1222 COVID-19 vaccine. Only in-frame clones appear in the TCRdb table, and some are missing; sequencing was by immunoSEQ multiplex PCR. The data contain about 180,000 clones, 80% to 90% of them seen just once; the ten biggest clones take up roughly 8%. Study conclusions and caveats: Recipients of two AZD1222 doses showed rising Spike-specific TCR breadth and depth. Repertoires were collected only later (after the peak T cell response had occurred). Vaccine-associated CD4 TCRs ranged over spike, dominating at 160-218 and 743-854.

The CDR3 contains 11 residues. The ends were cut back, 0 bases at V and 6 bases at J, with 2 bases in the middle. In germline, CDR1 is MNHEY, CDR2 SVGEGT. This specimen consisted of peripheral blood, obtained on day 0 of AZD1222 vaccination. The sequence was obtained from an adult in good health. This chain joins TRBV6-2 or TRBV6-3 and TRBJ1-2, with no clear D. CDR3 protein: CASSYSDGYTF. Here the CDR3 DNA reads TGTGCCAGCAGTTACTCCGATGGCTACACCTTC.